The 23 T cell receptor beta chains below all came from one sample that was sequenced in a study of Tregs in tolerant kidney transplant recipients. Sequencing used immunoSEQ multiplex PCR; TCRdb keeps in-frame clones, though not all of them. The table has over 50,000 clones, around 80% seen once; the top ten hold about 5%. Sequencing used CD4+ T cells from blood. The receptors come from a human donor in good health.

The chain has TRBV7-8 and TRBJ2-5; no clear D gene. Germline V lookup: CDR1 SGHVS, CDR2 FQNEAQ. The V end was cut by 1 base, the J end by 5 bases, with 14 bases between. The CDR3 loop spans 15 amino acids. The CDR3, as DNA: TGTGCCAGCAGCTTAGAAGCGTCCGGATTGGAGACCCAGTACTTC. It codes for CASSLEASGLETQYF.

This sequence joins TRBV5-1 and TRBJ2-3, with 7 positions matching TRBD2. The J segment lost 6 bases and the V segment lost 4 bases, leaving 17 bases of the junction unmatched. The CDR3 spans 17 residues. From germline, CDR1 is SGHRS and CDR2 YFSETQ. CDR3 amino acids: CASSPRRRENLLDTQYF. The CDR3 DNA sequence: TGCGCCAGCAGCCCCCGGAGGCGGGAGAATCTCTTGGATACGCAGTATTTT.

The chain uses TRBV7-2 and TRBJ2-3; 10 bases are a match to TRBD2. V lost 5 bases to trimming and J lost 7 bases; unmatched junction nucleotides: 9. Germline values: CDR1 SGHTA, CDR2 FQGNSA. This CDR3 has 15 residues. The CDR3 region has the DNA TGTGCCAGCAGCCCCGAGCGGGGGGGCAAGAATACGCAGTATTTT. Protein: CASSPERGGKNTQYF.

The J gene is TRBJ1-1, the V gene TRBV19; no clear D gene. From germline, CDR1 is LNHDA and CDR2 SQIVND (reference sequence). The CDR3 has 15 amino acids. Between the trimmed V and J ends, which lost 6 bases and 10 bases, there was a span of 24 bases. The CDR3 loop reads CASSLKERRGLGAFF. CDR3 in DNA: TGTGCCAGTAGCTTAAAAGAACGGCGAGGACTGGGAGCTTTCTTT.

This chain connects TRBV30 to TRBJ1-4; 10 nucleotides match TRBD1. This CDR3 is built from 16 residues. Germline V gives CDR1 GTSNPN, CDR2 SVGIG (reference sequence). J gave up 7 bases and V 0 bases, and 8 bases lay outside the gene matches. CDR3 in amino acids: CAWSVDRQGAGEKLFF. CDR3 sequence (DNA): TGTGCCTGGAGTGTCGACCGACAGGGGGCAGGTGAAAAACTGTTTTTT. Complete variable domain (other parts from reference TRBV30 and TRBJ1-4): SQTIHQWPATLVQPVGSPLSLECTVEGTSNPNLYWYRQAAGRGLQLLFYSVGIGQISSEVPQNLSASRPQDRQFILSSKKLLLSDSGFYLCAWSVDRQGAGEKLFFGSGTQLSVL.

This clone has only one observation. The chain couples TRBV9 to TRBJ1-5; D gene uncertain. The CDR3 loop spans 13 amino acids. V was cut by 5 bases and J by 2 bases, with 8 bases left in between. Germline V lookup: CDR1 SGDLS, CDR2 YYNGEE. As DNA, the CDR3 is TGTGCCAGCAGTTCCACAGGCAATCAGCCCCAGCATTTT. This sequence encodes CASSSTGNQPQHF.

This sequence joins TRBV18 and TRBJ2-1; D is undetermined. The CDR3 extends over 16 amino acids. Deletions cut 1 base from V and 5 bases from J, with 15 bases between. Looked up from germline, CDR1 is KGHSH and CDR2 is LQKENI. The CDR3 nucleotides read TGTGCCAGCTCACCACGCCCAGGTAGTGAAAACAATGAGCAGTTCTTC. As protein: CASSPRPGSENNEQFF.

This clone was observed a few times. The V and J genes are TRBV5-6 and TRBJ1-5; D gene unclear. Trimming took 2 bases from V and 5 from J, leaving 8 bases between them. This CDR3 comprises 13 residues. The germline CDR1 and CDR2 sequences are SGHDT and YYEEEE. CDR3: CASSFNVDQPQHF. CDR3 nucleotides: TGTGCCAGCAGCTTTAATGTGGATCAGCCCCAGCATTTT.

The rearrangement uses TRBV7-6 and TRBJ1-5, with D uncertain. Germline CDR1 is SGHVS and CDR2 is FNYEAQ. The CDR3 runs to 13 residues. V was shortened by 4 bases and J by 3 bases, with 7 bases between the two germline ends. CDR3 coding DNA: TGTGCCAGCAGCTCGGACCTCAATCAGCCCCAGCATTTT. Translation: CASSSDLNQPQHF.

The J gene is TRBJ2-3, the V gene TRBV5-4, with D hard to call. V was trimmed by 4 bases and J by 1 base, leaving 7 bases between them. This CDR3 is built from 13 residues. CDR1 and CDR2 (germline): SGHNT, YYREEE (reference sequence). The CDR3 nucleotides read TGTGCCAGCAGCCTCAAACGCACAGATACGCAGTATTTT. This codes for CASSLKRTDTQYF.

The CDR3 sequence: CAWSVITGDSPLHF. CDR3 nucleotide sequence: TGTGCCTGGAGTGTAATCACAGGCGATTCACCCCTCCACTTT. The V gene is TRBV30, the J gene TRBJ1-6; D might be TRBD1 (5 bases). Germline V gives CDR1 GTSNPN, CDR2 SVGIG (reference sequence). V lost 0 bases and J lost 8, with 11 bases in between. The CDR3 has 14 residues.

The chain uses TRBV27 and TRBJ2-1, with 9 nucleotides matching TRBD2. CDR1 is MNHEY and CDR2 is SMNVEV in the germline V gene (reference sequence). This CDR3 is 16 amino acids long. J gave up 9 bases and V 2 bases, and 11 bases lay outside the gene matches. The CDR3 loop is CASSLLPSGVGGEQFF. CDR3 sequence (DNA): TGTGCCAGCAGTTTACTACCTAGCGGGGTTGGGGGTGAGCAGTTCTTC.

Written as DNA, the CDR3 is TGCGCCAGCAGCGCCGGACAGGGCTCCACCGGGGAGCTGTTTTTT. Translation: CASSAGQGSTGELFF. The chain joins TRBV5-1 to TRBJ2-2; TRBD1 agrees at 8 bases. Per the germline V gene, CDR1 is SGHRS and CDR2 is YFSETQ. J gave up 4 bases and V 4 bases, and 6 bases lay outside the gene matches. The CDR3 runs to 15 residues.

About this clone itself: This same CDR3 is encoded by further DNA sequences in the sample. V usage is TRBV11-3 and J usage is TRBJ1-1, with D unclear. V lost 2 bases and J lost 3, with 7 bases in between. Germline lookup yields CDR1 SGHNT and CDR2 YENEEA. There are 13 residues in the CDR3. The CDR3 sequence: CASSLFGDTEAFF. As DNA, the CDR3 is TGTGCCAGCAGCTTATTCGGGGACACTGAAGCTTTCTTT.

V gene TRBV7-2 combines with J gene TRBJ2-7, with TRBD2 matching 8 bases. Germline trimming cut 3 bases from V and 2 bases from J; bases unmatched to any gene: 6. The CDR3 has 15 amino acids. From germline, CDR1 is SGHTA and CDR2 FQGNSA. The CDR3 here is CASSFLGSGAYEQYF. The CDR3 nucleotides are TGTGCCAGCAGCTTCTTGGGTAGCGGGGCCTACGAGCAGTACTTC.

This rearrangement joins TRBV7-2 to TRBJ1-1, with D unresolved. The length of the CDR3 is 14 residues. V dropped 2 bases and J dropped 1 base, with 8 bases sitting between them. Germline CDR1 SGHTA, CDR2 FQGNSA. The CDR3 coding sequence is TGTGCCAGCAGCTTACAAAGTGAGAACACTGAAGCTTTCTTT. Protein product: CASSLQSENTEAFF. Drawing the rest from reference TRBV7-2 and TRBJ1-1, the complete variable domain is GAGVSQSPSNKVTEKGKDVELRCDPISGHTALYWYRQSLGQGLEFLIYFQGNSAPDKSGLPSDRFSAERTGGSVSTLTIQRTQQEDSAVYLCASSLQSENTEAFFGQGTRLTVV.

The CDR3 DNA is TGTGCCAGCAGTGAACAGGGAGGCAATGAGCAGTTCTTC. It specifies CASSEQGGNEQFF. The rearrangement uses TRBV6-1 and TRBJ2-1; perhaps TRBD2 as D (6 bases). This CDR3 comprises 13 residues. Germline V gene data show CDR1 as MNHNS and CDR2 as SASEGT. V shed 2 bases and J shed 6 bases, with 8 bases lying between them.

This rearrangement joins TRBV10-1 to TRBJ2-5; D is ambiguous. V was pared by 6 bases and J by 1 base, with 6 bases between. The CDR3 runs to 12 residues. Germline loops: CDR1 WNHNN, CDR2 SYGVQD (reference sequence). The CDR3 loop is CASSLPQETQYF. CDR3 nucleotides: TGCGCCAGCAGCCTACCCCAAGAGACCCAGTACTTC.

The J gene is TRBJ2-2, the V gene TRBV5-1; D possibly corresponds to TRBD1 (5 bases). This CDR3 spans 16 amino acids. The germline V gene encodes CDR1 SGHRS and CDR2 YFSETQ. V lost 4 bases and J 1 base, leaving 14 bases between the germline ends. The CDR3 loop reads CASSRNLGQNTGELFF. The DNA of the CDR3 is TGCGCCAGCAGCCGTAATTTGGGGCAGAACACCGGGGAGCTGTTTTTT.

The genes are TRBV2 and TRBJ2-5; D is unresolved. The germline gives CDR1 SNHLY, CDR2 FYNNEI. V lost 10 bases and J 4 bases, leaving 13 bases between the germline ends. The CDR3 sequence is 12 residues long. This CDR3 reads CATSLGRETQYF. CDR3 nucleotide sequence: TGTGCCACCTCTCTAGGCAGAGAGACCCAGTACTTC.

The chain links TRBV2 to TRBJ2-6; D is possibly TRBD2 (7 bases). CDR3 size: 15 residues. Germline V CDR1 and CDR2: SNHLY, FYNNEI. Trimming removed 7 bases at V and 2 bases at J, with 12 bases between. The CDR3 is CASIREGAGANVLTF. In DNA form, the CDR3 reads TGTGCCAGCATCAGGGAGGGGGCTGGGGCCAACGTCCTGACTTTC.

J is TRBJ2-5 and V is TRBV5-1; no clear D gene. This CDR3 contains 15 residues. Germline loops: CDR1 SGHRS, CDR2 YFSETQ. V shed 0 bases and J shed 0 bases, with 9 bases lying between them. The CDR3 loop reads CASSLGTKYQETQYF. For the CDR3, the DNA is TGCGCCAGCAGCTTGGGGACCAAGTACCAAGAGACCCAGTACTTC.

The chain recombines TRBV5-4 with TRBJ2-2, with D possibly TRBD1 on 6 matching bases. Germline V gives CDR1 SGHNT, CDR2 YYREEE (reference sequence). The CDR3 contains 13 residues. V lost 0 bases to trimming and J lost 7 bases, with 7 bases between them. CDR3 sequence reads: CASSLDRDGELFF. CDR3 DNA sequence: TGTGCCAGCAGCTTGGACAGGGACGGGGAGCTGTTTTTT.